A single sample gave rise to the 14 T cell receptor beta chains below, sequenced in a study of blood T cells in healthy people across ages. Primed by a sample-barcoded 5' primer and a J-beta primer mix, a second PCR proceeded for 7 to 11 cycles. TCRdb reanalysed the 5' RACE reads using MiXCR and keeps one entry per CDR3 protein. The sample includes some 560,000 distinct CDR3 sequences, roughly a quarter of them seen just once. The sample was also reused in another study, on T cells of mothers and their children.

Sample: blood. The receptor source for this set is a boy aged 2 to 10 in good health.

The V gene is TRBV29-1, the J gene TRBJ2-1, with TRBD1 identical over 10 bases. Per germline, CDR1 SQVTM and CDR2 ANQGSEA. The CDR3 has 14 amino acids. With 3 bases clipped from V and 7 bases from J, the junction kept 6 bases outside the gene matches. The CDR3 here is CSVEVDRGFNEQFF. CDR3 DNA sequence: TGCAGCGTTGAGGTGGACAGGGGGTTTAATGAGCAGTTCTTC.

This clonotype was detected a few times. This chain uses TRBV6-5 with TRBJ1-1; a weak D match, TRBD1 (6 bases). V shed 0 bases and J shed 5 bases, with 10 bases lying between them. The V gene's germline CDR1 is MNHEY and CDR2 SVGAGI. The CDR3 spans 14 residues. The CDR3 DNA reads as TGTGCCAGCAGTTACTCTGGAGGGGGGACTGAAGCTTTCTTT. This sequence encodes CASSYSGGGTEAFF.

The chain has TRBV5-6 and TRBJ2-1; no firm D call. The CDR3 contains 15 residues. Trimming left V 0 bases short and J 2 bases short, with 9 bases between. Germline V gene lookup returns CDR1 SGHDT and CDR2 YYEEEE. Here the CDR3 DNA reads TGTGCCAGCAGCTTGGGAATCCGAACCTACAATGAGCAGTTCTTC. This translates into CASSLGIRTYNEQFF.

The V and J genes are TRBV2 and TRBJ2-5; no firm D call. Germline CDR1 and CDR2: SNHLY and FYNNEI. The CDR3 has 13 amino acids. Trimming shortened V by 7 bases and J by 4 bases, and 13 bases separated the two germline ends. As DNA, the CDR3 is TGTGCCAGCACCTCGACATGGGGAGAGACCCAGTACTTC. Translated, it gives CASTSTWGETQYF.

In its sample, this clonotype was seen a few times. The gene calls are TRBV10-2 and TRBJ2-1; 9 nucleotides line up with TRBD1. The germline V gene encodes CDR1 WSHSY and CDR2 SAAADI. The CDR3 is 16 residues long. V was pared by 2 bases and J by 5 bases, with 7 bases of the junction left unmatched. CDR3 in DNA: TGCGCCAGCAGTGAGCACGGGACAGGGAAAAACAATGAGCAGTTCTTC. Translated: CASSEHGTGKNNEQFF.

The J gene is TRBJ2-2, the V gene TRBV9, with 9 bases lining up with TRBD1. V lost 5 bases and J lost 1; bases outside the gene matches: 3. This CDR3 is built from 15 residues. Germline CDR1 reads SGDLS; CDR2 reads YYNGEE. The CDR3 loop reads CASRPGQGNTGELFF. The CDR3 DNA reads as TGTGCCAGCAGACCGGGACAGGGGAACACCGGGGAGCTGTTTTTT.

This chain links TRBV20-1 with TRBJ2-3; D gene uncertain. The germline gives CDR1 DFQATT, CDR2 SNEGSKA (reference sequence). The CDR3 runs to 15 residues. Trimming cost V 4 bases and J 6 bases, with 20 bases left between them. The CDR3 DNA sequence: TGCAGTGCTATGGCCTCCTTTGGAACGCGGGATACGCAGTATTTT. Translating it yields CSAMASFGTRDTQYF.

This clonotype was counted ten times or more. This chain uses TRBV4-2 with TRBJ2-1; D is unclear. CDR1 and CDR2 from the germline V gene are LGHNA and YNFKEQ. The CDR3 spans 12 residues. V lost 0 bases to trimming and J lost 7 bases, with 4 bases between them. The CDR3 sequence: CASSQEGNEQFF. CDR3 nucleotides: TGTGCCAGCAGCCAAGAAGGTAATGAGCAGTTCTTC.

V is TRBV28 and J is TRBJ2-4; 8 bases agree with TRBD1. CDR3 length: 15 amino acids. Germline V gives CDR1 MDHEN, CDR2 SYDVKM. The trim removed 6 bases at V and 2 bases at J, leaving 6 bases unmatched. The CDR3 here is CASSFRGPTKNIQYF. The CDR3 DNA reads TGTGCCAGCAGCTTCAGGGGGCCCACCAAAAACATTCAGTACTTC.

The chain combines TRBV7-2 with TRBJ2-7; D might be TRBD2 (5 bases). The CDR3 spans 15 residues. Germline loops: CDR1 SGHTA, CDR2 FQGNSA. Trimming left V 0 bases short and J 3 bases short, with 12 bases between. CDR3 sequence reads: CASSLAGLAYYEQYF. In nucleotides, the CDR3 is TGTGCCAGCAGCTTAGCAGGTCTAGCCTACTACGAGCAGTACTTC.

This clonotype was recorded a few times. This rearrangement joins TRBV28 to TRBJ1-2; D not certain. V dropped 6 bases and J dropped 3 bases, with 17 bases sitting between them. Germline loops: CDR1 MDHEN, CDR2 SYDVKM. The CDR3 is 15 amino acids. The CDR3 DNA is TGTGCCAGCAGCCCCCCCTCATGGGGTGACTATGGCTACACCTTC. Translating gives CASSPPSWGDYGYTF.

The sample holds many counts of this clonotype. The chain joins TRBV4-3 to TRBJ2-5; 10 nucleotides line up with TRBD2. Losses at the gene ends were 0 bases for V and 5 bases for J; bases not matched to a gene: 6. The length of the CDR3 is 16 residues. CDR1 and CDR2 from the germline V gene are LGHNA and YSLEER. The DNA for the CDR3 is TGCGCCAGCAGCCAAGATCCTAGCGGGAGTTCGGAGACCCAGTACTTC. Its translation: CASSQDPSGSSETQYF.

The CDR3 reads CSAIGGNTEAFF. The CDR3 DNA follows: TGCAGTGCTATCGGTGGGAACACTGAAGCTTTCTTT. The chain carries TRBV20-1 and TRBJ1-1; D remains unclear. V dropped 4 bases and J dropped 1 base, with 7 bases sitting between them. CDR3 length: 12 residues. Germline values: CDR1 DFQATT, CDR2 SNEGSKA (reference sequence).

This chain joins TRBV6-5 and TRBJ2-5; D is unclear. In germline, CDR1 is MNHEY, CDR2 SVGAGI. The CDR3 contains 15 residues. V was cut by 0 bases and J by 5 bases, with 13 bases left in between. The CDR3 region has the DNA TGTGCCAGCAGTTACTCGAGTTGGCTTCGGGAGACCCAGTACTTC. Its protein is CASSYSSWLRETQYF.